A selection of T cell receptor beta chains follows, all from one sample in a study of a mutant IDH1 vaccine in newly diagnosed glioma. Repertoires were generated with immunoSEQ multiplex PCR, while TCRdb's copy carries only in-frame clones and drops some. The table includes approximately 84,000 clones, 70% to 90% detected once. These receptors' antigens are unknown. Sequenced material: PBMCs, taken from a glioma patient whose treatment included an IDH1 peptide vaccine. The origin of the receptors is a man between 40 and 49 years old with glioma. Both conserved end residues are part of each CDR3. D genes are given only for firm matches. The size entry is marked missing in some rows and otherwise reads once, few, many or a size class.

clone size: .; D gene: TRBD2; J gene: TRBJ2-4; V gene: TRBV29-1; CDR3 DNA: TGCAGCGTTGAAGGGACTAGCGGGGGGTTAGCCAAAAACATTCAGTACTTC; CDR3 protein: CSVEGTSGGLAKNIQYF
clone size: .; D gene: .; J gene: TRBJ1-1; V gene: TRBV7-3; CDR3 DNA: TGTGCCAGCAGCGCAACTGGGGATGAAGCTTTCTTT; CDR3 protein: CASSATGDEAFF
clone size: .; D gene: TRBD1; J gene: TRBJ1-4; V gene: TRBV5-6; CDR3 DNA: TGTGCCAGCAGCGTCGGGACAGGGAATGAAAAACTGTTTTTT; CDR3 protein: CASSVGTGNEKLFF
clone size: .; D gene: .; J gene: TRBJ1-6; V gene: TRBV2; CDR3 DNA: TGTGCCAGCAGTGTTGGTAGGACACCTAATTCACCCCTCCACTTT; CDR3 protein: CASSVGRTPNSPLHF
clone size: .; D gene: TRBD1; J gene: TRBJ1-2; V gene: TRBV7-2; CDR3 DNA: TGTGCCAGCAACAGGGGGGGACAGAAAGGGGTCTACACCTTC; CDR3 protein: CASNRGGQKGVYTF
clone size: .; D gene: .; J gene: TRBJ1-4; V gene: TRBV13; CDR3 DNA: TGTACCAGCAGCCCCCGGGACAATGAAAAACTGTTTTTT; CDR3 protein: CTSSPRDNEKLFF
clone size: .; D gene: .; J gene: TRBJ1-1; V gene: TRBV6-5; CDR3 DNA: TGTGCCAGCAGTTCATACCCAACACCGTACACTGAAGCTTTCTTT; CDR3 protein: CASSSYPTPYTEAFF
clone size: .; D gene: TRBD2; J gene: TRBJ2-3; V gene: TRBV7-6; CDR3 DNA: TGTGCCAGCAGCTTTGGTAGCGGGCGCAACACAGATACGCAGTATTTT; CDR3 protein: CASSFGSGRNTDTQYF
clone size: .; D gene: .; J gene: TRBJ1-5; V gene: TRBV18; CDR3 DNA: TGTGCCAGCTCACCATCGAAACAGAGCAATCAGCCCCAGCATTTT; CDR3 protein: CASSPSKQSNQPQHF
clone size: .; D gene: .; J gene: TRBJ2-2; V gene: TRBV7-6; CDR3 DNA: TGTGCCAGCAGCCCGGTTGGGAGAGGGACCGGGGAGCTGTTTTTT; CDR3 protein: CASSPVGRGTGELFF
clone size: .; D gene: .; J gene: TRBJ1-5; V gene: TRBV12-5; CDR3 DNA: TGTGCTAGTGGTTTATCAGGGAGCAATCAGCCCCAGCATTTT; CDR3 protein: CASGLSGSNQPQHF
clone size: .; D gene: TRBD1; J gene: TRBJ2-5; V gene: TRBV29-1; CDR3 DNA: TGCAGCGTTGAGGGATTAAGCTCAGGGGGCGGGAAGCGGACGAACCAAGAGACCCAGTACTTC; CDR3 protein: CSVEGLSSGGGKRTNQETQYF
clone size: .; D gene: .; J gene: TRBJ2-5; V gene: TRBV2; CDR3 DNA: TGTGCCAGCAGCCACCCGGGGGTCGGGCAAGGGACCCAGTACTTC; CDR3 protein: CASSHPGVGQGTQYF
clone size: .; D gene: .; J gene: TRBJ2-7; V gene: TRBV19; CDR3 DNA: TGTGCCAGTAGTAAAGCAGGGGACCCCAGCTACGAGCAGTACTTC; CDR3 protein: CASSKAGDPSYEQYF
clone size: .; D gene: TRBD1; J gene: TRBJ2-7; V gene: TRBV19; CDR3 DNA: TGTGCCAGTAGTGTACAATCTTACGACAGACAGGGCTACGAGCAGTACTTC; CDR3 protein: CASSVQSYDRQGYEQYF
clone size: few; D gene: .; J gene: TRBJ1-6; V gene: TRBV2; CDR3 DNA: TGTGCCAGCAGTGAAGCCCCGCGAGTTTCTCCCCTCCACTTT; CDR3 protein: CASSEAPRVSPLHF
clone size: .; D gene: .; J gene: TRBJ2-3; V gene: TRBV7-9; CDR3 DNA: TGTGCCAGCAGCCTACAGTATTTT; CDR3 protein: CASSLQYF
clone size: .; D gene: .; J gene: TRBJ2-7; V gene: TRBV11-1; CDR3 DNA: TGTGCCAGCAGCTCCCAAGGGGGGCCCTACGAGCAGTACTTC; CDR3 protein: CASSSQGGPYEQYF
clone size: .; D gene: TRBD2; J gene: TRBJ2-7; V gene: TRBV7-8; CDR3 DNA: TGTGCCAGCAGCTACACCGCCGGGACTAGCGGGATCGGTGAGCAGTACTTC; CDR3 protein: CASSYTAGTSGIGEQYF
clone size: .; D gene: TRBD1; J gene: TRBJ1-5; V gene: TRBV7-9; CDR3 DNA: TGTGCCAGCAGCCCTGGGACAGGTTATAGCAATCAGCCCCAGCATTTT; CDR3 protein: CASSPGTGYSNQPQHF
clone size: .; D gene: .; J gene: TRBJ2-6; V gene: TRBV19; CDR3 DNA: TGTGCCAGTAGCAGGACAGCAAACTCTGGGGCCAACGTCCTGACTTTC; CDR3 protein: CASSRTANSGANVLTF
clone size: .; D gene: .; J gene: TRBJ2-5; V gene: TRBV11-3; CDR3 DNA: TGTGCCAGCAGCTTAGTCAGGGTAGAGACCCAGTACTTC; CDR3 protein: CASSLVRVETQYF
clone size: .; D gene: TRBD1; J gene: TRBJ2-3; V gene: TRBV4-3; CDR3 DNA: TGCGCCAGCAGCCCTCAGACAGGGTCCACAGATACGCAGTATTTT; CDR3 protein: CASSPQTGSTDTQYF
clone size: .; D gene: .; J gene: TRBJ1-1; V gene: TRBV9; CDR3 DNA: TGTGCCAGCAGCGTAGAGGCAGGGTATTTCACTGAAGCTTTCTTT; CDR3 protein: CASSVEAGYFTEAFF
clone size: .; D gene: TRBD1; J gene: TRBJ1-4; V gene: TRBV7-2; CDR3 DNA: TGTGCCAGCAGCTTAAACAGGGGTGAAAAACTGTTTTTT; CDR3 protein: CASSLNRGEKLFF
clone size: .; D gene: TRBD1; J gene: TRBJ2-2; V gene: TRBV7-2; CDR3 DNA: TGTGCCAGCAGCTTAGTCGGCGGACAGGGGTATACCGGGGAGCTGTTTTTT; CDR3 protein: CASSLVGGQGYTGELFF
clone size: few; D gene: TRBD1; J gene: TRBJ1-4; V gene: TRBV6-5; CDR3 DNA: TGTGCCAGCAGTAGGGACAGGGGTGAAAAACTGTTTTTT; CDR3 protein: CASSRDRGEKLFF
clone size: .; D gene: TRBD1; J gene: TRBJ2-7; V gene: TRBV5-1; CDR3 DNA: TGCGCCAGCAGCTGGGGGAGGGGACAGGGCTACGAGCAGTACTTC; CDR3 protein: CASSWGRGQGYEQYF
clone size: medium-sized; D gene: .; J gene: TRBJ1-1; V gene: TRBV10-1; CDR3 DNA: TGCGCCAGCAGTCCTTCGGGTGGGACAGAAGCTTTCTTT; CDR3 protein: CASSPSGGTEAFF
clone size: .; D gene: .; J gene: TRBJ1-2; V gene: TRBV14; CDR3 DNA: TGTGCCAGCAGCCAAGAAGTCGGGGGCTATGGCTACACCTTC; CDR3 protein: CASSQEVGGYGYTF
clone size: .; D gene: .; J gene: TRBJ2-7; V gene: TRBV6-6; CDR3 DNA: TGTGCCAGCAGTTCTCACCCACAGGGATCCTACGAGCAGTACTTC; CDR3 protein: CASSSHPQGSYEQYF
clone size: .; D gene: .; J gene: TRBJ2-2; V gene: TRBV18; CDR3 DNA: TGTGCCAGCTCACCACTTGACACCACCGGGGAGCTGTTTTTT; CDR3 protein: CASSPLDTTGELFF
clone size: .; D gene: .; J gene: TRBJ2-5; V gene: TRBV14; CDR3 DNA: TGTGCCAGCAGCCCCCCGGGGGCCCCTCTGGAGCAGTACTTC; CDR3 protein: CASSPPGAPLEQYF
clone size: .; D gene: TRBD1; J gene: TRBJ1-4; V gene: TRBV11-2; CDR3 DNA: TGTGCCAGCAGCGATAACAGGGGATCGAGTGAAAAACTGTTTTTT; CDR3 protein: CASSDNRGSSEKLFF
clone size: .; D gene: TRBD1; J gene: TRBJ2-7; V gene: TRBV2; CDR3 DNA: TGTGCCAGCAGTGACCCCCGGACAGGGGGCTACGAGCAGTACTTC; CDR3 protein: CASSDPRTGGYEQYF
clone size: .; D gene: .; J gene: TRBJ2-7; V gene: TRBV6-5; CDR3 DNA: TGTGCCAGCAGTCTTAGTGGGGGGGGCGAGGACGAGCAGTACTTC; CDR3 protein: CASSLSGGGEDEQYF
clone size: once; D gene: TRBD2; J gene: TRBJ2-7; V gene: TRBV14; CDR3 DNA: TGTGCCAGCAGCCAAGAACAGCGGGATTTTTCCTACGAGCAGTACTTC; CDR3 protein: CASSQEQRDFSYEQYF
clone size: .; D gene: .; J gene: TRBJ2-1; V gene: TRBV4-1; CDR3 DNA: TGCGCCAGCAGCCAAGGGGGGGATCTCCCGGGAAATGAGCAGTTCTTC; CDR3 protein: CASSQGGDLPGNEQFF
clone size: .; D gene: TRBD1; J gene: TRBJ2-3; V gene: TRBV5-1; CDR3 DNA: TGCGCCAGCAGCGTTACAGGGGCTGGGGATACGCAGTATTTT; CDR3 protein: CASSVTGAGDTQYF
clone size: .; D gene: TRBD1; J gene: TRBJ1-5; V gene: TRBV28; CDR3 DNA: TGTGCCAGCAGTTTATTGGGCGGGACAGACAATCAGCCCCAGCATTTT; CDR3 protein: CASSLLGGTDNQPQHF
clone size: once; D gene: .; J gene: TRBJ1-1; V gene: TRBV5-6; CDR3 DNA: TGTGCCAGCAGCTTGGGGCAGGGTAGGCACTGGGGCACTGAAGCTTTCTTT; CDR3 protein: CASSLGQGRHWGTEAFF
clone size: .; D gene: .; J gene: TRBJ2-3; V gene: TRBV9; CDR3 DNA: TGTGCCAGCAGCGTACTCCCCCAGGGGAACACAGATACGCAGTATTTT; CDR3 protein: CASSVLPQGNTDTQYF
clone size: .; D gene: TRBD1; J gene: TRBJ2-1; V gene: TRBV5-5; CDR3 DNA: TGTGCCAGCAGCTTGAGACCCGGGACAGGGGGCAATGAGCAGTTCTTC; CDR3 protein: CASSLRPGTGGNEQFF
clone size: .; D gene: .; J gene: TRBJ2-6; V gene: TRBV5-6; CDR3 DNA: TGTGCCAGCAGCCTGTTCACCAATGGGGCCAACGTCCTGACTTTC; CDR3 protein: CASSLFTNGANVLTF
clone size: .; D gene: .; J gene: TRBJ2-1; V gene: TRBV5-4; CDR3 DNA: TGTGCCAGCAGCTGGGGACTCCCTGACAATAATGAGCAGTTCTTC; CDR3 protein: CASSWGLPDNNEQFF
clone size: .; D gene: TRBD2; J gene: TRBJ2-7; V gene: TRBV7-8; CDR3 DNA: TGTGCCAGCAGCCCCGGGGGGGGACTTAGCTCCTACGAGCAGTACTTC; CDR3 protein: CASSPGGGLSSYEQYF
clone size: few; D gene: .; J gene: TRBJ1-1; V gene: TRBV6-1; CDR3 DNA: TGTGCCAGCAGTGACATTGAAGCTTTCTTT; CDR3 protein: CASSDIEAFF